These 15 T cell receptor beta chains share one sample of origin, sequenced in a study of blood T cell repertoires in COVID-19. Sequencing used immunoSEQ multiplex PCR; TCRdb keeps in-frame clones, though not all of them. The repertoire holds 300,000 to 350,000 clones, with about 88% as singletons. The sequenced material came from peripheral blood. The source of these receptors is an older woman with COVID-19, enrolled during active disease.

The rearrangement uses TRBV24-1 and TRBJ2-1, with 9 bases fitting TRBD2. V lost 2 bases and J lost 7; bases outside the gene matches: 5. The CDR3 totals 15 residues. The V gene's germline CDR1 is KGHDR and CDR2 SFDVKD. CDR3 sequence reads: CATSDSGTSRNEQFF. The CDR3 nucleotides are TGTGCCACCAGTGATTCCGGGACTAGCAGGAATGAGCAGTTCTTC.

The V call is TRBV5-8, the J call TRBJ1-2; D is possibly TRBD1 (5 bases). This CDR3 has 15 amino acids. Trimming left V 0 bases short and J 4 bases short, with 13 bases between. Germline-derived CDR1 and CDR2 are SGHTS and YDEGEE. CDR3 DNA sequence: TGTGCCAGCAGCTTGGCGGCAGGGTCCCCCTATGGCTACACCTTC. Its translation is CASSLAAGSPYGYTF.

The chain couples TRBV11-2 to TRBJ1-2, with D tentatively TRBD1 (5 bases). V dropped 1 base and J dropped 8 bases, with 11 bases sitting between them. The CDR3 is 13 amino acids. Germline CDR1 is SGHAT and CDR2 is FQNNGV. The DNA for the CDR3 is TGTGCCAGCAGCTTAGTGCGGGAGGGGGGCTACACCTTC. This translates into CASSLVREGGYTF.

This chain joins TRBV5-1 and TRBJ2-5; 8 bases match TRBD2. Germline values: CDR1 SGHRS, CDR2 YFSETQ. The CDR3 runs 16 residues. J was trimmed by 2 bases and V by 0 bases; bases with no gene match: 6. The CDR3 sequence: CASSLAAGASQETQYF. The CDR3 DNA reads TGCGCCAGCAGCTTGGCAGCGGGGGCAAGTCAAGAGACCCAGTACTTC.

This clone was found once. This sequence joins TRBV11-2 and TRBJ2-3; TRBD2 might be the D (7 bases). Between the trimmed V and J ends, which lost 0 bases and 2 bases, there was a span of 12 bases. The germline V gene has CDR1 SGHAT and CDR2 FQNNGV. CDR3 length: 16 residues. CDR3 loop: CASSLDKGGLTDTQYF. The CDR3 DNA sequence: TGTGCCAGCAGCTTAGATAAGGGGGGGCTCACAGATACGCAGTATTTT.

This clone was seen a handful of times. The rearrangement joins TRBV9 to TRBJ2-1, with 9 bases matching TRBD2. Germline trimming cut 2 bases from V and 3 bases from J; bases unmatched to any gene: 3. Looked up from germline, CDR1 is SGDLS and CDR2 is YYNGEE. The CDR3 runs to 15 residues. The CDR3 region is CASSVSGGVYNEQFF. DNA of the CDR3: TGTGCCAGCAGCGTTAGCGGGGGAGTCTACAATGAGCAGTTCTTC.

The CDR3 region is CASTFGGGNADYNEQFF. The CDR3 DNA reads TGCGCCAGCACCTTCGGCGGGGGGAACGCCGACTACAATGAGCAGTTCTTC. J is TRBJ2-1 and V is TRBV5-1; 8 bases align to TRBD2. CDR3 size: 17 residues. Germline V gene data show CDR1 as SGHRS and CDR2 as YFSETQ. V dropped 6 bases and J dropped 3; count of bases not matched to a gene: 14. Supplemented by reference TRBV5-1 and TRBJ2-1, the full variable domain reads KAGVTQTPRYLIKTRGQQVTLSCSPISGHRSVSWYQQTPGQGLQFLFEYFSETQRNKGNFPGRFSGRQFSNSRSEMNVSTLELGDSALYLCASTFGGGNADYNEQFFGPGTRLTVL.

The rearrangement links TRBV6-4 to TRBJ2-7, with TRBD1 matching over 11 bases. This CDR3 region has 16 residues. The germline gives CDR1 MRHNA, CDR2 SNTAGT. With V trimmed by 4 bases and J by 4 bases, 9 bases remained unmatched. The CDR3 sequence is CASSAHRDRGKYEQYF. Written as DNA, the CDR3 is TGTGCCAGCAGTGCACACCGGGACAGGGGGAAGTACGAGCAGTACTTC.

The rearrangement links TRBV6-2 or TRBV6-3 to TRBJ1-5, with 7 nucleotides matching TRBD1. The CDR3 contains 14 residues. From germline, CDR1 is MNHEY and CDR2 SVGEGT. J lost 4 bases, V lost 6 bases, and 6 bases had no gene match. CDR3 in amino acids: CASSPYRGNQPQHF. In nucleotides, the CDR3 is TGTGCCAGCAGCCCCTACAGGGGTAATCAGCCCCAGCATTTT.

CDR3 protein: CACQAGSALPQHF. The CDR3 nucleotides are TGTGCCTGTCAGGCGGGAAGTGCTCTACCCCAGCATTTT. The chain combines TRBV30 with TRBJ1-5; the D is unclear. Germline CDR1 and CDR2: GTSNPN and SVGIG (reference sequence). V was clipped by 6 bases and J by 10 bases, with 19 bases between them. The CDR3 contains 13 residues.

The chain links TRBV18 to TRBJ2-1; 9 nucleotides match TRBD1. CDR1 and CDR2 (germline): KGHSH, LQKENI. Trimming cost V 5 bases and J 6 bases; bases outside gene matches: 5. This CDR3 contains 14 residues. CDR3 sequence reads: CASSGGQGGNEQFF. The CDR3 nucleotides are TGTGCCAGCTCAGGGGGACAGGGTGGCAATGAGCAGTTCTTC.

The gene calls are TRBV7-2 and TRBJ2-7; D is possibly TRBD1 (7 bases). The CDR3 length is 15 residues. In germline, CDR1 is SGHTA, CDR2 FQGNSA. Trimming shortened V by 5 bases and J by 9 bases, and 23 bases separated the two germline ends. CDR3 sequence: CASSQDPRQGGLQYF. CDR3 DNA sequence: TGTGCCAGCAGCCAGGATCCACGACAGGGAGGTTTGCAGTACTTC.

This rearrangement joins TRBV3-1 (or the pseudogene TRBV3-2) to TRBJ1-1; D might be TRBD1 (6 bases). Looked up from germline, CDR1 is LGHDT and CDR2 is YNNKEL (reference sequence). CDR3 size: 17 residues. V lost 0 bases, J lost 6 bases, and 20 bases lay in between. CDR3 amino acids: CASSQDGGARPSAEAFF. The CDR3 region has the DNA TGTGCCAGCAGCCAAGACGGGGGGGCGCGACCTTCAGCTGAAGCTTTCTTT.

This sequence joins TRBV11-3 and TRBJ1-3; D remains ambiguous. Per the germline V gene, CDR1 is SGHNT and CDR2 is YENEEA. V lost 6 bases and J lost 3, with 12 bases in between. The CDR3 is made up of 14 amino acids. The CDR3 DNA reads as TGTGCCAGCAGTGGAGACGCGATTGGAAACACCATATATTTT. This gives the protein CASSGDAIGNTIYF. Full variable domain (missing parts from reference TRBV11-3 and TRBJ1-3): EAGVVQSPRYKIIEKKQPVAFWCNPISGHNTLYWYLQNLGQGPELLIRYENEEAVDDSQLPKDRFSAERLKGVDSTLKIQPAELGDSAVYLCASSGDAIGNTIYFGEGSWLTVV.

The chain is built from TRBV30 and TRBJ1-1; D call uncertain. V shed 4 bases and J shed 1 base, with 7 bases lying between them. CDR3 length equals 12 residues. Germline lookup yields CDR1 GTSNPN and CDR2 SVGIG (reference sequence). CDR3 coding DNA: TGTGCCTGGACAGGATCGAACACTGAAGCTTTCTTT. Encoded protein: CAWTGSNTEAFF.